These T cell receptor beta chains were read from a single sample in a study of CD8+ T cells in alopecia areata. Sequencing was performed with immunoSEQ multiplex PCR; in TCRdb, only in-frame clones are kept and a portion is missing. The table includes roughly 13,000 clones, 50% to 60% detected once. Sequenced here: skin, sampled at week 0. All receptors come from a human donor with alopecia areata. Both conserved end residues are part of each CDR3. A D gene is named only where the DNA matches it firmly. The size field is filled for only some rows; it gives once, few, many or a size class.

CDR3 | DNA | D | V | size | J
CASSLVSGEVGYTF | TGCGCCAGCAGCTTGGTCTCAGGGGAGGTTGGCTACACCTTC | . | TRBV5-1 | . | TRBJ1-2
CASSRLRGNNSPLHF | TGTGCCAGCAGTCGCCTCCGGGGTAATAATTCACCCCTCCACTTT | . | TRBV6-5 | . | TRBJ1-6
CSVGTGSHQPQHF | TGCAGCGTTGGAACGGGCAGCCATCAGCCCCAGCATTTT | . | TRBV29-1 | . | TRBJ1-5
CASSRQSLYNEQFF | TGTGCCAGCAGTCGACAGTCTCTTTACAATGAGCAGTTCTTC | . | TRBV28 | . | TRBJ2-1
CSALGQGEEKLFF | TGCAGCGCCTTGGGACAGGGAGAAGAAAAACTGTTTTTT | TRBD1 | TRBV29-1 | . | TRBJ1-4
CASSLDSLSGANVLTF | TGTGCCAGCAGCTTAGATAGCCTCTCTGGGGCCAACGTCCTGACTTTC | . | TRBV11-2 | . | TRBJ2-6
CASSLDWGDQNNEQFF | TGTGCCAGCAGCTTGGATTGGGGGGACCAAAACAATGAGCAGTTCTTC | . | TRBV5-6 | . | TRBJ2-1
CASSYTAGANVLTF | TGTGCCAGCAGTTATACGGCTGGGGCCAACGTCCTGACTTTC | . | TRBV6-5 | few | TRBJ2-6
CASSPQGMNEKLFF | TGTGCCAGCAGCCCGCAGGGGATGAATGAAAAACTGTTTTTT | . | TRBV7-2 | . | TRBJ1-4
CASSLARTNQPQHF | TGTGCCAGCAGCTTAGCCAGGACGAATCAGCCCCAGCATTTT | . | TRBV7-8 | . | TRBJ1-5
CASSDGPTGLKLFF | TGTGCCAGCAGTGATGGTCCGACAGGGTTAAAACTGTTTTTT | TRBD1 | TRBV2 | few | TRBJ1-4
CAWSVQSLYTGELFF | TGTGCCTGGAGTGTCCAGTCGCTATACACCGGGGAGCTGTTTTTT | . | TRBV30 | . | TRBJ2-2
CASSITTGALGEQYF | TGTGCCAGTAGTATCACGACAGGGGCATTAGGCGAGCAGTACTTC | TRBD1 | TRBV19 | . | TRBJ2-7
CAWSPTATSYNSPLHF | TGTGCCTGGAGCCCGACTGCCACCTCCTATAATTCACCCCTCCACTTT | . | TRBV30 | . | TRBJ1-6
CASSLDRGYEQYF | TGTGCCAGCAGCTTGGACAGGGGATACGAGCAGTACTTC | TRBD1 | TRBV7-2 | . | TRBJ2-7
CASSTSTGGYTF | TGTGCCAGCAGTACATCGACGGGGGGCTACACCTTC | . | TRBV27 | . | TRBJ1-2
CASSLEPGMNTEAFF | TGTGCCAGCAGCTTAGAGCCGGGTATGAACACTGAAGCTTTCTTT | . | TRBV7-2 | . | TRBJ1-1
CASSWSGTGRSGELFF | TGCGCCAGCAGCTGGTCCGGGACAGGGAGGTCCGGGGAGCTGTTTTTT | TRBD1 | TRBV5-1 | . | TRBJ2-2
CAWSLEAPTEAFF | TGTGCCTGGAGTCTAGAGGCCCCCACTGAAGCTTTCTTT | . | TRBV30 | few | TRBJ1-1
CARKTPGRNSPLHF | TGTGCGAGGAAGACTCCGGGGCGAAATTCACCCCTCCACTTT | . | TRBV28 | . | TRBJ1-6
CASSRVTSGEQETQYF | TGTGCCAGCAGTCGGGTAACTAGCGGAGAACAAGAGACCCAGTACTTC | TRBD2 | TRBV7-8 | . | TRBJ2-5
CASTSPHRETQYF | TGTGCCAGCACCTCCCCGCATCGGGAGACCCAGTACTTC | . | TRBV27 | . | TRBJ2-5
CAWSVGLRSYEQYF | TGTGCCTGGAGTGTTGGGTTACGCTCCTACGAGCAGTACTTC | . | TRBV30 | . | TRBJ2-7
CASSLMGNGYTF | TGCGCCAGCAGCTTGATGGGGAATGGCTACACCTTC | . | TRBV5-1 | few | TRBJ1-2
CASSVSSNTEAFF | TGTGCCAGCAGTGTTTCCAGTAACACTGAAGCTTTCTTT | . | TRBV6-4 | once | TRBJ1-1
CASSKDGRGRQETQYF | TGTGCCAGCAGCAAAGACGGCAGGGGGCGTCAAGAGACCCAGTACTTC | . | TRBV21-1 | few | TRBJ2-5
CASSVSRDRGFSGNTIYF | TGTGCCAGCAGCGTATCAAGGGACAGGGGGTTCTCTGGAAACACCATATATTTT | TRBD1 | TRBV9 | once | TRBJ1-3
CASSQGGLAGAGETQYF | TGCGCCAGCAGCCAAGGAGGACTAGCGGGGGCGGGAGAGACCCAGTACTTC | TRBD2 | TRBV4-1 | few | TRBJ2-5
CASSGQGYQPQHF | TGTGCCAGCAGTGGACAGGGGTATCAGCCCCAGCATTTT | TRBD1 | TRBV2 | . | TRBJ1-5